The sequence of this TCR beta chain was determined in a study of cytomegalovirus exposure and HLA in healthy donors. Data came from immunoSEQ multiplex PCR; TCRdb stores just in-frame clones and leaves some out. The repertoire consists of fewer than 200,000 clones, with 86% occurring once and the leading ten covering under 3.5%. Germline CDR1 reads LNHDA; CDR2 reads SQIVND (reference sequence). This CDR3 has 15 residues. Trimming pared 5 bases from V and 7 bases from J, leaving 17 bases between. This clone was counted between two and nine times. The sequencing input was PBMCs. This sequence originates from a man aged 18 to 30 in good health and CMV-seropositive. This chain connects TRBV19 to TRBJ2-2, with D possibly matching TRBD2 (6 bases). DNA for the CDR3: TGTGCCAGTAGTTACCGATTGGGGGGAGACGGGGAGCTGTTTTTT. This encodes CASSYRLGGDGELFF.